This entry lists 30 T cell receptor beta chains sequenced from one sample in a study of T cells in Graves' hyperthyroidism and ophthalmopathy. There were TCR beta CDR3 regions amplified from RNA transcripts. The HTBI set primed first-round TCR CDR3 RT-PCR. TCRdb passed the multiplex PCR reads through MiXCR, listing each CDR3 protein once. The sample has under 650,000 distinct CDR3 sequences; roughly 16% are singletons. What was sequenced was blood. Source of these receptors: a woman in her 30s with Graves' hyperthyroidism.

This CDR3 is CASSQDYWTGSYNEQFF. CDR3 DNA sequence: TGCGCCAGCAGCCAAGATTACTGGACAGGGTCCTACAATGAGCAGTTCTTC. This chain uses TRBV4-1 with TRBJ2-1; 8 bases fit TRBD1. V lost 0 bases and J lost 1; bases outside the gene matches: 5. The CDR3 runs 17 residues. Germline V lookup: CDR1 MGHRA, CDR2 YSYEKL.

This clonotype was picked up a small number of times. CDR3 coding DNA: TGTGCCAGCAGGGCGTCAGTTAATAGCAATCAGCCCCAGCATTTT. It codes for CASRASVNSNQPQHF. The chain joins TRBV27 to TRBJ1-5, with D unresolved. Germline values: CDR1 MNHEY, CDR2 SMNVEV (reference sequence). The CDR3 has 15 residues. V lost 6 bases and J 0 bases, leaving 12 bases between the germline ends.

Ten or more counts support this clonotype. The rearrangement joins TRBV7-2 to TRBJ2-5; D not resolved. V was cut by 2 bases and J by 4 bases, with 11 bases left in between. CDR1 and CDR2 from the germline V gene are SGHTA and FQGNSA. This CDR3 contains 14 residues. As DNA, the CDR3 is TGTGCCAGCAGCTTACTTAGGGTTGGAGAGACCCAGTACTTC. Encoded protein: CASSLLRVGETQYF.

In this sample, this clonotype turned up a few times. V and J are TRBV20-1 and TRBJ2-3; 13 bases are a match to TRBD2. V gave up 3 bases and J gave up 0 bases; unmatched junction bases: 9. CDR1 is DFQATT and CDR2 is SNEGSKA in the germline V gene (reference sequence). This CDR3 spans 18 amino acids. CDR3 protein: CSASSVLAGGSSTDTQYF. CDR3 nucleotides: TGCAGTGCTAGCTCTGTACTAGCGGGAGGGTCTAGCACAGATACGCAGTATTTT.

The chain combines TRBV7-2 with TRBJ2-3, with 7 bases that match TRBD1. CDR1 is SGHTA, CDR2 FQGNSA, per germline. The CDR3 covers 15 residues. Trimming removed 1 base from V and 3 bases from J; junction bases left unmatched: 4. The CDR3, as DNA: TGTGCCAGCAGCTTAGTCCAGGGGGTGACAGATACGCAGTATTTT. It specifies CASSLVQGVTDTQYF.

Ten or more counts support this clonotype. The rearrangement joins TRBV12-3 or TRBV12-4 to TRBJ1-1, with no clear D. V was trimmed by 8 bases and J by 0 bases, leaving 13 bases between them. The CDR3 has 14 residues. As DNA, the CDR3 is TGTGCCAGCCAACAAGGTGGACTGAACACTGAAGCTTTCTTT. Amino acid sequence: CASQQGGLNTEAFF.

The V call is TRBV6-2 or TRBV6-3, the J call TRBJ2-7, with D uncertain. This CDR3 is 13 amino acids long. V was shortened by 5 bases and J by 2 bases, with 10 bases between the two germline ends. Germline CDR1 reads MNHEY; CDR2 reads SVGEGT. The CDR3 sequence: CASSVARTYEQYF. DNA for the CDR3: TGTGCCAGCAGTGTCGCTAGGACCTACGAGCAGTACTTC.

This clonotype was seen at least ten times. J is TRBJ2-1 and V is TRBV9; maybe TRBD2 (7 bases). CDR1 is SGDLS, CDR2 YYNGEE, per germline. There are 16 residues in the CDR3. The ends were cut back, 0 bases at V and 4 bases at J, with 14 bases in the middle. CDR3 protein: CASSVGGGDPYNEQFF. The CDR3 DNA sequence: TGTGCCAGCAGCGTAGGAGGGGGGGACCCATACAATGAGCAGTTCTTC.

For this clonotype: A much more abundant neighbour one base away suggests this may be a read error. J is TRBJ2-5 and V is TRBV2, with TRBD1 matching 8 bases. The CDR3 length is 15 residues. Looked up from germline, CDR1 is SNHLY and CDR2 is FYNNEI. The CDR3 DNA reads as TGTGCCCGCAGCACGGACAGGGTCGGGAAAGAGACCCAGTACTTC. Protein sequence: CARSTDRVGKETQYF.

This clonotype was recorded a few times. This chain connects TRBV7-9 to TRBJ2-2; D gene uncertain. Deletions cut 0 bases from V and 0 bases from J, with 5 bases between. This CDR3 is built from 15 residues. Germline V CDR1 and CDR2: SEHNR, FQNEAQ (reference sequence). The CDR3 DNA follows: TGTGCCAGCAGCTTAGCGGGCTCGAACACCGGGGAGCTGTTTTTT. It specifies CASSLAGSNTGELFF.

There are many counts of this clonotype. The J gene is TRBJ2-1, the V gene TRBV28, with TRBD2 matching 7 bases. CDR1 is MDHEN and CDR2 is SYDVKM in the germline V gene. Losses at the gene ends were 2 bases for V and 5 bases for J; bases not matched to a gene: 9. This CDR3 region has 16 residues. CDR3 nucleotide sequence: TGTGCCAGCAGTTTAATAACACTAGCGATAGACAATGAGCAGTTCTTC. Its protein is CASSLITLAIDNEQFF.

V usage is TRBV12-3 or TRBV12-4 and J usage is TRBJ1-6, with D tentatively TRBD1 (5 bases). The CDR3 totals 14 residues. The ends were cut back, 4 bases at V and 9 bases at J, with 13 bases in the middle. The DNA for the CDR3 is TGTGCCAGCAGTTGGGAAGGGACGGGTTCACCCCTCCACTTT. Protein product: CASSWEGTGSPLHF.

This clonotype came up once. A much larger clone sits a single nucleotide away, making a read error possible. The genes are TRBV5-5 and TRBJ2-3; maybe TRBD1 (6 bases). CDR1 is SGHKS and CDR2 is YYEKEE in the germline V gene (reference sequence). This CDR3 contains 16 residues. For the CDR3, the DNA is TGTGCCAGCAGCACGGAACAGGGACCCAACACAGATATGCAGTATTTT. Protein sequence: CASSTEQGPNTDMQYF.

Many counts were recorded for this clonotype. The chain has TRBV6-5 and TRBJ2-2; 8 bases align to TRBD2. This CDR3 is 14 amino acids long. In germline, CDR1 is MNHEY, CDR2 SVGAGI. V trimming: 0 bases; J trimming: 7 bases; junction bases outside the gene matches: 1. CDR3 in amino acids: CASSYSGTSGELFF. The CDR3 bases are TGTGCCAGCAGTTACTCCGGGACTAGCGGGGAGCTGTTTTTT.

The chain uses TRBV29-1 and TRBJ1-5, with D uncertain. The length of the CDR3 is 13 residues. The germline gives CDR1 SQVTM, CDR2 ANQGSEA. Trimming took off 5 bases at V and 0 bases at J, with 8 bases between the two ends. Here the CDR3 reads CSVYLDSNQPQHF. The CDR3 region has the DNA TGCAGCGTTTACTTAGATAGCAATCAGCCCCAGCATTTT.

This clonotype has just a few counts. This chain connects TRBV19 to TRBJ2-3, with 8 nucleotides matching TRBD2. The germline gives CDR1 LNHDA, CDR2 SQIVND (reference sequence). The CDR3 runs to 16 residues. Losses at the gene ends were 10 bases for V and 0 bases for J; bases not matched to a gene: 12. For the CDR3, the DNA is TGTGCCACGAGTAGGGCTAGCGGGTTTAGCACAGATACGCAGTATTTT. It encodes CATSRASGFSTDTQYF.

In this sample, this clonotype turned up a few times. CDR3 sequence reads: CSAKAGPSTDTQYF. The CDR3 DNA reads as TGCAGTGCTAAAGCGGGCCCTAGCACAGATACGCAGTATTTT. The chain is built from TRBV20-1 and TRBJ2-3; perhaps TRBD2 as D (6 bases). V was shortened by 4 bases and J by 0 bases, with 11 bases between the two germline ends. Germline lookup yields CDR1 DFQATT and CDR2 SNEGSKA (reference sequence). There are 14 residues in the CDR3.

The chain employs TRBV20-1 and TRBJ1-1; possible D gene TRBD1, 6 bases. Germline assignment: CDR1 DFQATT and CDR2 SNEGSKA (reference sequence). Trimming left V 2 bases short and J 1 base short, with 8 bases between. CDR3 length: 13 residues. The CDR3 DNA follows: TGCAGTGCTAGAACAGGGTCGAACACTGAAGCTTTCTTT. Its translation: CSARTGSNTEAFF.

This clonotype showed up just a few times. At one end the junction does not follow the germline gene, possibly because of a read error. The chain employs TRBV12-3 or TRBV12-4 and TRBJ2-1; D is uncertain. The CDR3 runs 13 residues. CDR3 in DNA: TGTGCCAGCAGTAGAAGCTCCTACAATAAGCAGTTCTTC. It codes for CASSRSSYNKQFF.

This clonotype was counted ten times or more. V and J are TRBV10-3 and TRBJ2-7; D call uncertain. This CDR3 is 13 amino acids long. The germline CDR1 and CDR2 sequences are ENHRY and SYGVKD. Trimming pared 3 bases from V and 1 base from J, leaving 7 bases between. CDR3 region: CAISDLGSYEQYF. The DNA for the CDR3 is TGTGCCATCAGTGACTTAGGTTCCTACGAGCAGTACTTC.

This clonotype was found many times. The chain recombines TRBV28 with TRBJ2-1, with 8 bases lining up with TRBD1. With 8 bases clipped from V and 9 bases from J, the junction kept 15 bases outside the gene matches. CDR3 length: 15 amino acids. The germline gives CDR1 MDHEN, CDR2 SYDVKM. For the CDR3, the DNA is TGTGCCAGCGACCCACATGTGTCAGGGGGCAGTGAGCAGTTCTTC. This translates into CASDPHVSGGSEQFF.

This clonotype appeared many times. The chain combines TRBV2 with TRBJ1-5, with 7 bases identical to TRBD1. Losses at the gene ends were 6 bases for V and 6 bases for J; bases not matched to a gene: 11. The germline V gene has CDR1 SNHLY and CDR2 FYNNEI. This CDR3 has 15 residues. CDR3 nucleotide sequence: TGTGCCAGCAGGATTAGACAGGGATCATTTCAGCCCCAGCATTTT. Its protein is CASRIRQGSFQPQHF. The full variable domain, its missing parts supplied by reference TRBV2 and TRBJ1-5, is EPEVTQTPSHQVTQMGQEVILRCVPISNHLYFYWYRQILGQKVEFLVSFYNNEISEKSEIFDDQFSVERPDGSNFTLKIRSTKLEDSAMYFCASRIRQGSFQPQHFGDGTRLSIL.

This clonotype was counted only a few times. The V gene is TRBV5-1, the J gene TRBJ2-5, with D perhaps TRBD1 or TRBD2 (6 bases each). The CDR3 runs to 13 residues. Trimming cost V 4 bases and J 5 bases, with 12 bases left between them. The germline gives CDR1 SGHRS, CDR2 YFSETQ. CDR3 sequence: CASSNRGGETQYF. The CDR3 coding sequence is TGCGCCAGCAGCAATAGAGGGGGGGAGACCCAGTACTTC.

This chain links TRBV7-2 with TRBJ2-2; no definite D call. This CDR3 has 12 amino acids. Trimming cost V 5 bases and J 8 bases, with 9 bases left between them. Germline V gives CDR1 SGHTA, CDR2 FQGNSA. This CDR3 reads CASSLDWGELFF. CDR3 in DNA: TGTGCCAGCAGCCTCGATTGGGGGGAGCTGTTTTTT.

This clonotype was detected ten times or more. The chain carries TRBV25-1 and TRBJ1-1; D is uncertain. Deletions cut 3 bases from V and 1 base from J, with 6 bases between. Per germline, CDR1 MGHDK and CDR2 SYGVNS. The CDR3 sequence is 13 residues long. The CDR3 here is CASSEAGNTEAFF. Written as DNA, the CDR3 is TGTGCCAGCAGTGAGGCAGGGAACACTGAAGCTTTCTTT.

This clonotype was found a few times. V usage is TRBV7-9 and J usage is TRBJ1-2, with D unclear. The CDR3 totals 14 residues. From germline, CDR1 is SEHNR and CDR2 FQNEAQ (reference sequence). Trimming left V 1 base short and J 8 bases short, with 14 bases between. The CDR3 DNA is TGTGCCAGCAGCTTAGGGTCGGCCTGGTGGGGCTACACCTTC. Translation gives CASSLGSAWWGYTF.

At least ten counts were recorded for this clonotype. The V call is TRBV12-3 or TRBV12-4, the J call TRBJ1-1, with a tentative D call TRBD1 (5 bases). The CDR3 covers 16 residues. The V end was cut by 6 bases, the J end by 1 base, with 18 bases between. CDR3 in amino acids: CASSPHPGRENTEAFF. The CDR3 nucleotides read TGTGCCAGCAGCCCCCATCCGGGCAGGGAGAACACTGAAGCTTTCTTT.

In this sample, this clonotype turned up many times. The rearrangement uses TRBV29-1 and TRBJ2-7; D remains ambiguous. Germline CDR1 SQVTM, CDR2 ANQGSEA. This CDR3 spans 13 amino acids. With 4 bases removed from V and 7 bases from J, the gap between germline ends came to 17 bases. CDR3 protein: CSVVGTRVGEQYF. The CDR3 DNA reads TGCAGCGTTGTGGGCACCCGGGTGGGGGAGCAGTACTTC.

About this clonotype itself: The CDR3 end shows no conserved phenylalanine or tryptophan, and so a read error is likely. CDR3 nucleotide sequence: TGCAGTGCTGGAGGGGGACAGCAAAATCTTAACTATGGCTACACCTTA. The encoded protein is CSAGGGQQNLNYGYTL. V gene TRBV20-1 combines with J gene TRBJ1-2; TRBD1 matches 7 bases. Germline lookup yields CDR1 DFQATT and CDR2 SNEGSKA (reference sequence). The junction had 13 bases not matched to a gene; V was cut back by 5 bases and J by 1 base. The length of the CDR3 is 16 residues.

This clonotype appeared a few times. This rearrangement joins TRBV28 to TRBJ2-2, with unresolved D. The CDR3 spans 12 residues. V shed 5 bases and J shed 7 bases, with 8 bases lying between them. Germline V lookup: CDR1 MDHEN, CDR2 SYDVKM. CDR3 sequence: CASSTTHGELFF. CDR3 DNA: TGTGCCAGCAGTACCACCCACGGGGAGCTGTTTTTT.